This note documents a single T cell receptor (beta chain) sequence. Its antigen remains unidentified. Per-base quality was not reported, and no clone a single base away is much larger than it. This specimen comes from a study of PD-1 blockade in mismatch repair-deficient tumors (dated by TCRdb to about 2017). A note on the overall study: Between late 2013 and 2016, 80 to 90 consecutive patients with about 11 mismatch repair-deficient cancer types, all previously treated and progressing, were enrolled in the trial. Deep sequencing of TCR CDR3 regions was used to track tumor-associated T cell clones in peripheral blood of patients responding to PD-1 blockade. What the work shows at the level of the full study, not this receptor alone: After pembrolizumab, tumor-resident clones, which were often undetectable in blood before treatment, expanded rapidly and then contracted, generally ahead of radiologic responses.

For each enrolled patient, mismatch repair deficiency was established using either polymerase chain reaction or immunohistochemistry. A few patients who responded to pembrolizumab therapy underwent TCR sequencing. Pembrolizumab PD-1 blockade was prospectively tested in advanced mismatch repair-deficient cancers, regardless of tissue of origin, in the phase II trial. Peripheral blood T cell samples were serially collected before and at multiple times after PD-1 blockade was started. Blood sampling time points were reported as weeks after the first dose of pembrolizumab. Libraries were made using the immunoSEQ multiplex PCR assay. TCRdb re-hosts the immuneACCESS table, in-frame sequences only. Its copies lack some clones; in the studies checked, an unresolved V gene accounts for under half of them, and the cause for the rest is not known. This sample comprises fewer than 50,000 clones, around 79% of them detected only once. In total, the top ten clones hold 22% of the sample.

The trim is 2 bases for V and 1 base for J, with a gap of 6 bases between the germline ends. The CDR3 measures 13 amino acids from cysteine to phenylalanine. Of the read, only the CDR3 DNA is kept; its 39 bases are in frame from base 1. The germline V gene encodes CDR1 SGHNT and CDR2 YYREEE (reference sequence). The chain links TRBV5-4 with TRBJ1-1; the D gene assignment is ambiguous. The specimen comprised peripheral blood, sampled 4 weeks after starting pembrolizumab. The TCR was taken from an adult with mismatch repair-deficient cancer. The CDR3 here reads CASSFSPNTEAFF. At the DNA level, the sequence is TGTGCCAGCAGCTTTTCTCCGAACACTGAAGCTTTCTTT.